This T cell receptor beta chain comes out of a study of human T cells and chemical hapten exposure. Study-level findings and limits: PT1 expanded TCR numbers tracked positively with patch test score.

Time point defined: patch test 1, 2 weeks after DPC sensitization. The treatment was: therapeutic diphenylcyclopropenone sensitization with weekly scalp DPC. From the RACE reads, TCRdb called clonotypes with MiXCR, one entry per CDR3 protein. The sample lists nearly 350,000 distinct CDR3 sequences; 5.5% to 8% were seen once. This clonotype was counted at least ten times. Antigen: not known. The V end was cut by 3 bases, the J end by 3 bases, with 12 bases between. This CDR3 contains 14 residues. The germline gives CDR1 MNHEY, CDR2 SVGAGI. This clonotype was obtained from a young woman with alopecia areata. Some clones in this sample may be carry-over from other donors' samples. The sequenced sample was whole blood, obtained in connection with sensitization to the hapten diphenylcyclopropenone (DPC). The chain links TRBV6-5 to TRBJ2-7, with D perhaps TRBD2 (5 bases). CDR3 DNA sequence: TGTGCCAGCAGTTATACGGGGAACAGCTACGAGCAGTACTTC. Encoded protein: CASSYTGNSYEQYF.